This TCR beta chain was sequenced in a study of blood T cell repertoires in COVID-19. Profiled with immunoSEQ multiplex PCR; TCRdb holds only in-frame clones, not every one. The sample shows about 89,000 clones, 87% of them seen only once. This TCR derives from a male donor with acute or convalescent COVID-19. Sequenced: peripheral blood.

CDR3 sequence reads: CASSDEDRRHQPQHF. The CDR3 bases are TGTGCCAGCAGTGACGAGGACAGGAGACATCAGCCCCAGCATTTT. This chain joins TRBV6-4 and TRBJ1-5, with 7 bases identical to TRBD1. Germline V gene data show CDR1 as MRHNA and CDR2 as SNTAGT. V was clipped by 2 bases and J by 5 bases; unmatched bases: 6. This CDR3 is 15 amino acids long.